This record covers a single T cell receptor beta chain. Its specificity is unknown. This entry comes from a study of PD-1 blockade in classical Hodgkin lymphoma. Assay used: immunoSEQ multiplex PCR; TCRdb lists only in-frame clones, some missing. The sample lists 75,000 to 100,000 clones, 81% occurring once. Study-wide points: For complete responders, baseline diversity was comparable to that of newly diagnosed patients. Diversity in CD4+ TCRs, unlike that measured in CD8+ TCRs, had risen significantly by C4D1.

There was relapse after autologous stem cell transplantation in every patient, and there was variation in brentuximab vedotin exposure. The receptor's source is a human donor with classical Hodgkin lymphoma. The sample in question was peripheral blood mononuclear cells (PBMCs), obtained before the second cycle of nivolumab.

Here the CDR3 DNA reads TGCGCCAGCAGCTTGGGTGGTCGGCAGGGCGGCCAAGAGACCCAGTACTTC. Encoded protein: CASSLGGRQGGQETQYF. The chain has TRBV5-1 and TRBJ2-5; D perhaps matches TRBD1 (5 bases). Trimming stripped 0 bases from V and 1 base from J, with 16 bases between. The CDR3 extends over 17 amino acids. In germline, CDR1 is SGHRS, CDR2 YFSETQ.